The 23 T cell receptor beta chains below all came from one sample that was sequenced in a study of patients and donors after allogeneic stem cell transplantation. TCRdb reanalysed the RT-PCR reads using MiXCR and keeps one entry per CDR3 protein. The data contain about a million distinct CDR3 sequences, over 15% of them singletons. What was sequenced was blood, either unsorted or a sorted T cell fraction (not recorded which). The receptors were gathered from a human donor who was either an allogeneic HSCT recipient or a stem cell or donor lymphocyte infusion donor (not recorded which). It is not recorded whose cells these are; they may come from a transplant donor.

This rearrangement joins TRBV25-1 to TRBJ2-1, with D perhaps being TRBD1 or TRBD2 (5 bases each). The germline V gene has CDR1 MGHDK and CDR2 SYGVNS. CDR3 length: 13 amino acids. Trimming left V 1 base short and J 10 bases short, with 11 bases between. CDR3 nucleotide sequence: TGTGCCAGCAGTGAATCAGGGTCGGGGGAGCAGTTCTTC. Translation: CASSESGSGEQFF.

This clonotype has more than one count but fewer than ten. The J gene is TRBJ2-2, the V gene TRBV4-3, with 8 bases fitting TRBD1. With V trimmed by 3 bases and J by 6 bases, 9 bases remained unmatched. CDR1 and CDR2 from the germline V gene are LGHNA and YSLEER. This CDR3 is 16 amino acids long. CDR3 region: CASSHQGQGFAGELFF. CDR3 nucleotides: TGCGCCAGCAGCCACCAAGGACAGGGCTTTGCCGGGGAGCTGTTTTTT.

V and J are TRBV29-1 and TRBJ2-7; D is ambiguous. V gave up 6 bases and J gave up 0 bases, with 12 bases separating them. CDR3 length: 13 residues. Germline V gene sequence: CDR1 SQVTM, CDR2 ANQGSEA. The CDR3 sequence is CSVVSQNSYEQYF. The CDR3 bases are TGCAGCGTCGTAAGCCAGAACTCCTACGAGCAGTACTTC.

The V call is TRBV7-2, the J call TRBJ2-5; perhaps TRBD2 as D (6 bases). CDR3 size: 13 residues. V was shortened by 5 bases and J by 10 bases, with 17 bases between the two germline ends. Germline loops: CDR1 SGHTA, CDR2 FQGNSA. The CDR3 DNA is TGTGCCAGCAGCACCCGTCGGGGGTTGGACCAGTACTTC. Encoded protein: CASSTRRGLDQYF.

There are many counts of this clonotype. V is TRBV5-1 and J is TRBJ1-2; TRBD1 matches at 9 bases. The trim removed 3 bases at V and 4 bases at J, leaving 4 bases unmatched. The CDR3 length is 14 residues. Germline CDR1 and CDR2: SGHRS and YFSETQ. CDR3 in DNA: TGCGCCAGCAGCTCGGGACAGGGAACCTATGGCTACACCTTC. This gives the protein CASSSGQGTYGYTF.

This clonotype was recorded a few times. As DNA, the CDR3 is TGTGCCAGCAGCCCCAGCGGGAGTGGATCCTACAATGAGCAGTTCTTC. It is translated as CASSPSGSGSYNEQFF. This chain connects TRBV28 to TRBJ2-1; 8 bases line up with TRBD2. CDR3 length: 16 amino acids. In germline, CDR1 is MDHEN, CDR2 SYDVKM. With 6 bases clipped from V and 1 base from J, the junction kept 8 bases outside the gene matches.

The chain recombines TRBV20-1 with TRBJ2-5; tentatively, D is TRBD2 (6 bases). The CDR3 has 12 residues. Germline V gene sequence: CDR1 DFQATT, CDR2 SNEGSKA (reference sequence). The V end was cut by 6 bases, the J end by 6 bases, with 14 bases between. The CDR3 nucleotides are TGCAGTGCGCGACTAGACTGGCAGACCCAGTACTTC. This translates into CSARLDWQTQYF.

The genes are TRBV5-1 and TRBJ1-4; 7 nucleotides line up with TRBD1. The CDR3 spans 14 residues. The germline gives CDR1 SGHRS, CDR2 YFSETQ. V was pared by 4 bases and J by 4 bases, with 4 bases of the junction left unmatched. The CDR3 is CASSPDRLNEKLFF. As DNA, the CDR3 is TGCGCCAGCAGCCCGGACAGGCTTAATGAAAAACTGTTTTTT.

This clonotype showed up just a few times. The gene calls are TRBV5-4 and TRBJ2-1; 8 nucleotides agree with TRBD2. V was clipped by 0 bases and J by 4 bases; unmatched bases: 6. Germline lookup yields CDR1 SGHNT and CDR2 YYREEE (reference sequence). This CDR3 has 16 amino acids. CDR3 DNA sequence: TGTGCCAGCAGCTTGGCAGTAGCGGGGCCTTACAATGAGCAGTTCTTC. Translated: CASSLAVAGPYNEQFF.

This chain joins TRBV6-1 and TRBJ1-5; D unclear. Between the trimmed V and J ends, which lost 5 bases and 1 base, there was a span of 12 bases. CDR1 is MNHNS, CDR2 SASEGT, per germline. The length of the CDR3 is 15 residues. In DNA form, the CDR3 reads TGTGCCAGCAGTCGAAGGCCGGTCAGCAATCAGCCCCAGCATTTT. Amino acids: CASSRRPVSNQPQHF.

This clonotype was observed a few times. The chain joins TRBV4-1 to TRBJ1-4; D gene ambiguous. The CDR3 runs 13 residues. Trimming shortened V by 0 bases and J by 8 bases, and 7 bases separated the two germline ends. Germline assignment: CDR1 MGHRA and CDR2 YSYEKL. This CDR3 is CASSQDGGEKLFF. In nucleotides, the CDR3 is TGCGCCAGCAGCCAAGACGGTGGGGAAAAACTGTTTTTT.

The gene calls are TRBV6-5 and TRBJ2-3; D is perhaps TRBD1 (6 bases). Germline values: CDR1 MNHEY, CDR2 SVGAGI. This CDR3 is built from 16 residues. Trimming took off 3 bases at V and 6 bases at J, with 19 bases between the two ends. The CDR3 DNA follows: TGTGCCAGCAGTTATTTCAGGGTGGGGGCGCGGGATACGCAGTATTTT. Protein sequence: CASSYFRVGARDTQYF.

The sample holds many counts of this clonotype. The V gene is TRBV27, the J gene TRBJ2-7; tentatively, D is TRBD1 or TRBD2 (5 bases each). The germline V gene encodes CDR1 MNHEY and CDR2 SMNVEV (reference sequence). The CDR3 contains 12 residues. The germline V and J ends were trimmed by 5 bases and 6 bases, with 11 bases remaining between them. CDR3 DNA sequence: TGTGCCAGCAGTATCCGGGGCCGCGAGCAGTACTTC. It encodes CASSIRGREQYF.

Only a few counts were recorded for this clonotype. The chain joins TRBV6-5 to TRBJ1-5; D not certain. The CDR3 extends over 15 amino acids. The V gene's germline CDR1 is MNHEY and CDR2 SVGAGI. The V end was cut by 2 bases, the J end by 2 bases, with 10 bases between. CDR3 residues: CASSYSPTGNQPQHF. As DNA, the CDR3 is TGTGCCAGCAGTTACAGCCCCACAGGCAATCAGCCCCAGCATTTT.

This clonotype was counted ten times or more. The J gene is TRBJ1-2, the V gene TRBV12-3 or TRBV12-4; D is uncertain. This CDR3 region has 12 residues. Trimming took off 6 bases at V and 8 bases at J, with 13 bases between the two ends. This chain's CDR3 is CASRLQVGGYTF. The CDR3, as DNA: TGTGCCAGCAGATTACAAGTAGGAGGCTACACCTTC.

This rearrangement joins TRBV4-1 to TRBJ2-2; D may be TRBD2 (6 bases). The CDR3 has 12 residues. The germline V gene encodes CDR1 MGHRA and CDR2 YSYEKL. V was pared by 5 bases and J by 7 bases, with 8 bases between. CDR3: CASSDGGGELFF. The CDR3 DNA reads TGCGCCAGCAGCGACGGGGGCGGGGAGCTGTTTTTT.

CDR3 DNA: TGTGCCAGCAGCCAAACCGGAACCAATGTGAACACTGAAGCTTTCTTT. As protein: CASSQTGTNVNTEAFF. The chain couples TRBV3-1 to TRBJ1-1; unclear D gene. CDR3 length: 16 amino acids. V lost 2 bases to trimming and J lost 0 bases, with 13 bases between them. The V gene's germline CDR1 is LGHDT and CDR2 YNNKEL (reference sequence).

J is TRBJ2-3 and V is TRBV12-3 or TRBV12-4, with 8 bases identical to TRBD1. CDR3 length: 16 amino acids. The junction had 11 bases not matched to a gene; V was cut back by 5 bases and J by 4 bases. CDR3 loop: CASSTRRRGRPDTQYF. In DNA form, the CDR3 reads TGTGCCAGCAGTACCCGGCGCAGGGGGCGCCCAGATACGCAGTATTTT.

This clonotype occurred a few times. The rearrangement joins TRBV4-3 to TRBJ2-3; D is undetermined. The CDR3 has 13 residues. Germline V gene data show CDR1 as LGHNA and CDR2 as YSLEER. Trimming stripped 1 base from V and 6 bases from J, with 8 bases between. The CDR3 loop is CASSQGVVDTQYF. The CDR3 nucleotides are TGCGCCAGCAGCCAAGGGGTTGTGGATACGCAGTATTTT.

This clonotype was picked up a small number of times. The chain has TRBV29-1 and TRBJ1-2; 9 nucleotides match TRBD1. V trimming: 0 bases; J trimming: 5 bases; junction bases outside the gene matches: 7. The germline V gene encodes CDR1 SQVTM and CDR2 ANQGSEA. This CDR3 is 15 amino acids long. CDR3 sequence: CSVEEGDRVEYGYTF. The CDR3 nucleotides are TGCAGCGTTGAAGAAGGGGACAGGGTTGAATATGGCTACACCTTC. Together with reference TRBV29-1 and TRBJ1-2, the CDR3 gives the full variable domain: SAVISQKPSRDICQRGTSLTIQCQVDSQVTMMFWYRQQPGQSLTLIATANQGSEATYESGFVIDKFPISRPNLTFSTLTVSNMSPEDSSIYLCSVEEGDRVEYGYTFGSGTRLTVV.

The CDR3 protein is CASSVDPGPTDTQYF. The CDR3 DNA is TGTGCCAGCAGCGTAGATCCGGGACCCACAGATACGCAGTATTTT. The chain is built from TRBV9 and TRBJ2-3; possibly TRBD1 or TRBD2 for D (5 bases each). Germline CDR1 is SGDLS and CDR2 is YYNGEE. Between the trimmed V and J ends, which lost 0 bases and 2 bases, there was a span of 10 bases. The CDR3 spans 15 residues.

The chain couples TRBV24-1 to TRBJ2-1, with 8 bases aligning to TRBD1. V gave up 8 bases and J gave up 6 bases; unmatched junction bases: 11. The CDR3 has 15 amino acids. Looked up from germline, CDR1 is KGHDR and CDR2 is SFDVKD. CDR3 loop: CATMAAQGARNEQFF. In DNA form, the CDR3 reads TGTGCCACCATGGCTGCCCAGGGGGCACGCAATGAGCAGTTCTTC.

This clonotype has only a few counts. The CDR3 nucleotides are TGTGCCTGGGAATTCACAGATACGCAGTATTTT. It yields the protein CAWEFTDTQYF. V usage is TRBV30 and J usage is TRBJ2-3; D is unresolved. Germline CDR1 reads GTSNPN; CDR2 reads SVGIG (reference sequence). CDR3 length: 11 amino acids. V dropped 5 bases and J dropped 2 bases, with 5 bases sitting between them.